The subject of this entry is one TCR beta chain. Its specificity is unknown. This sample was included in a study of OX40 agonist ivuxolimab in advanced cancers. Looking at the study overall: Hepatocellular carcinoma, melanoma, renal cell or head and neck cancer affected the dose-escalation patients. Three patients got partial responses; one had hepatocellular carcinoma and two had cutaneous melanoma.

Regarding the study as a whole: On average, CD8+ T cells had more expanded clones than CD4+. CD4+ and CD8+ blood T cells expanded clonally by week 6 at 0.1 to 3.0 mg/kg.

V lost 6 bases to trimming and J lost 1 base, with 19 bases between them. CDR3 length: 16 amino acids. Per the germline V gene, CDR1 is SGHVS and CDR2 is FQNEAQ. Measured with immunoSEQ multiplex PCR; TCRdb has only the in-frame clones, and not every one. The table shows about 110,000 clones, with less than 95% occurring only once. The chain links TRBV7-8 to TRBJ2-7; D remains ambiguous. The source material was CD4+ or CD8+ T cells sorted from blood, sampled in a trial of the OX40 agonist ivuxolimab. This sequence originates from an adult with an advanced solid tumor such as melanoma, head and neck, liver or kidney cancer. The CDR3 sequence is CASRLKHWVGSYEQYF. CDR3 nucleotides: TGTGCCAGCAGACTAAAACACTGGGTCGGGTCCTACGAGCAGTACTTC.